One sample yielded the 26 T cell receptor beta chains listed below, sequenced in a study of shared clonotypes between healthy human individuals. TCRdb's copy holds only in-frame clones and misses some; the assay was immunoSEQ multiplex PCR. The sample has about 700,000 clones; around two thirds are singletons. Sequencing input: memory CD4+ T cells sorted from blood. Documented subset: CD45RA-negative fraction. The receptors derive from a woman aged 25-40 years in good health.

V and J are TRBV15 and TRBJ2-2; perhaps TRBD2 as D (6 bases). Per the germline V gene, CDR1 is LNHNV and CDR2 is YYDKDF (reference sequence). This CDR3 contains 13 residues. Trimming shortened V by 5 bases and J by 5 bases, and 9 bases separated the two germline ends. In DNA, the CDR3 is TGTGCCACCAGCCTTGGACTAACCGGGGAGCTGTTTTTT. Protein sequence: CATSLGLTGELFF.

This chain uses TRBV5-1 with TRBJ2-3; TRBD2 agrees at 11 bases. The CDR3 spans 17 residues. The germline CDR1 and CDR2 sequences are SGHRS and YFSETQ. J lost 3 bases, V lost 0 bases, and 6 bases had no gene match. The CDR3 is CASSLGLAGGVTDTQYF. CDR3 DNA: TGCGCCAGCAGCTTGGGGCTAGCGGGAGGTGTGACAGATACGCAGTATTTT.

The chain has TRBV29-1 and TRBJ2-7, with 7 bases lining up with TRBD1. V shed 7 bases and J 4 bases; nucleotides not matched to a gene: 1. CDR3 length: 10 amino acids. The germline V gene encodes CDR1 SQVTM and CDR2 ANQGSEA. The CDR3 loop is CSAGGYEQYF. For the CDR3, the DNA is TGCAGCGCAGGGGGATACGAGCAGTACTTC.

This chain joins TRBV27 and TRBJ2-2; possibly TRBD1 for D (6 bases). Germline CDR1 MNHEY, CDR2 SMNVEV (reference sequence). The CDR3 runs 17 residues. V lost 1 base and J 0 bases, leaving 12 bases between the germline ends. CDR3 nucleotides: TGTGCCAGCAGTTTATATACAGGGCAAGCGAACACCGGGGAGCTGTTTTTT. Translating gives CASSLYTGQANTGELFF.

The J gene is TRBJ2-7, the V gene TRBV30; 8 bases agree with TRBD1. With 6 bases clipped from V and 1 base from J, the junction kept 8 bases outside the gene matches. Germline V gene sequence: CDR1 GTSNPN, CDR2 SVGIG (reference sequence). The CDR3 extends over 14 amino acids. CDR3 sequence (DNA): TGTGCCTGTAACAGGGGGAAAAGATCCTACGAGCAGTACTTC. It translates to CACNRGKRSYEQYF.

The rearrangement uses TRBV27 and TRBJ2-1; 10 nucleotides match TRBD2. Germline loops: CDR1 MNHEY, CDR2 SMNVEV (reference sequence). The CDR3 totals 14 residues. V trimming: 6 bases; J trimming: 9 bases; junction bases outside the gene matches: 8. The DNA of the CDR3 is TGTGCCAGCAGCACGGGACTAGCGTCGGGTGAGCAGTTCTTC. Translated, it gives CASSTGLASGEQFF.

The V gene is TRBV27, the J gene TRBJ1-4; 9 bases agree with TRBD1. The CDR3 covers 16 residues. J was trimmed by 7 bases and V by 4 bases; bases with no gene match: 10. In germline, CDR1 is MNHEY, CDR2 SMNVEV (reference sequence). CDR3: CASSSLTGGRFEKLFF. Written as DNA, the CDR3 is TGTGCCAGCAGTTCCCTGACAGGGGGACGGTTTGAAAAACTGTTTTTT. The whole variable domain, remainder taken from reference TRBV27 and TRBJ1-4, is EAQVTQNPRYLITVTGKKLTVTCSQNMNHEYMSWYRQDPGLGLRQIYYSMNVEVTDKGDVPEGYKVSRKEKRNFPLILESPSPNQTSLYFCASSSLTGGRFEKLFFGSGTQLSVL.

This CDR3 is CASSYTHDSNQPQHF. In DNA, the CDR3 is TGTGCCAGCAGTTACACGCACGATAGCAATCAGCCCCAGCATTTT. J is TRBJ1-5 and V is TRBV6-5; D is unresolved. This CDR3 spans 15 amino acids. V lost 2 bases to trimming and J lost 0 bases, with 8 bases between them. Per germline, CDR1 MNHEY and CDR2 SVGAGI.

This clone was seen more than once but under ten times. The V and J genes are TRBV25-1 and TRBJ2-1; 8 nucleotides agree with TRBD2. Trimming at V came to 3 bases and at J to 4 bases, leaving 2 bases not matched to a gene. CDR1 is MGHDK and CDR2 is SYGVNS in the germline V gene. The CDR3 has 14 residues. The CDR3 loop reads CASSDSGEYNEQFF. DNA for the CDR3: TGTGCCAGCAGTGATAGCGGGGAGTACAATGAGCAGTTCTTC.

Points on this clone: A clone one base away is much larger, so this may be a read error. The V gene is TRBV7-3, the J gene TRBJ2-1; 8 nucleotides match TRBD2. The germline CDR1 and CDR2 sequences are SGHTA and FQGTGA. The junction had 2 bases not matched to a gene; V was cut back by 4 bases and J by 0 bases. The CDR3 covers 15 residues. In nucleotides, the CDR3 is TGTGCCAGCAGCTACAGCGGGAGCTCCTACAATGAGCAGTTCTTC. Translating it yields CASSYSGSSYNEQFF.

CDR3 in DNA: TGCGCCAGCAGCACGGGACAGTTTTCTGGAAACACCATATATTTT. Amino acids: CASSTGQFSGNTIYF. This chain connects TRBV5-1 to TRBJ1-3; 7 bases fit TRBD1. In germline, CDR1 is SGHRS, CDR2 YFSETQ. The CDR3 sequence is 15 residues long. With V trimmed by 4 bases and J by 1 base, 5 bases remained unmatched.

This clone has at least ten counts. The gene calls are TRBV6-6 and TRBJ2-7; 8 bases map to TRBD2. V was clipped by 2 bases and J by 4 bases; unmatched bases: 7. There are 15 residues in the CDR3. Germline CDR1 reads MNHNY; CDR2 reads SVGAGI (reference sequence). The CDR3 region is CASSYGSASGYEQYF. CDR3 sequence (DNA): TGTGCCAGCAGTTACGGCTCGGCTAGCGGGTACGAGCAGTACTTC.

V usage is TRBV5-1 and J usage is TRBJ1-2, with D tentatively TRBD1 (5 bases). Germline V lookup: CDR1 SGHRS, CDR2 YFSETQ. CDR3 length: 13 residues. With 4 bases removed from V and 5 bases from J, the gap between germline ends came to 12 bases. CDR3 bases: TGCGCCAGCAGCGATGTGGGGGAATATGGCTACACCTTC. It codes for CASSDVGEYGYTF. Using reference TRBV5-1 and TRBJ1-2 for the parts outside the CDR3, the full variable domain is KAGVTQTPRYLIKTRGQQVTLSCSPISGHRSVSWYQQTPGQGLQFLFEYFSETQRNKGNFPGRFSGRQFSNSRSEMNVSTLELGDSALYLCASSDVGEYGYTFGSGTRLTVV.

This clone was counted only a few times. The V and J genes are TRBV5-1 and TRBJ2-3; D possibly corresponds to TRBD2 (5 bases). CDR1 is SGHRS and CDR2 is YFSETQ in the germline V gene. This CDR3 has 15 amino acids. V was pared by 0 bases and J by 10 bases, with 18 bases between. The CDR3 DNA reads as TGCGCCAGCAGCTTGGACGCCCGCCCCGAGGGTGCGCAGTATTTT. Amino acids: CASSLDARPEGAQYF.

The DNA for the CDR3 is TGTGCCAGTAGTATTAACAGACATCAGCCCCAGCATTTT. Translated, it gives CASSINRHQPQHF. This chain uses TRBV19 with TRBJ1-5; D uncertain. The CDR3 has 13 amino acids. The germline CDR1 and CDR2 sequences are LNHDA and SQIVND (reference sequence). Trimming left V 3 bases short and J 5 bases short, with 8 bases between.

The gene calls are TRBV7-2 and TRBJ1-3; D is ambiguous. V lost 3 bases and J 6 bases, leaving 9 bases between the germline ends. This CDR3 has 13 residues. Germline CDR1 reads SGHTA; CDR2 reads FQGNSA. The CDR3 nucleotides are TGTGCCAGCAGCTTTATGTTTGCAAACACCATATATTTT. It codes for CASSFMFANTIYF.

This clone showed up just a few times. The chain carries TRBV28 and TRBJ2-7; the D gene is possibly TRBD1 (6 bases). The V gene lost 5 bases and the J gene lost 2 bases, with 13 bases spanning the gap. In germline, CDR1 is MDHEN, CDR2 SYDVKM. The CDR3 contains 14 residues. The DNA of the CDR3 is TGTGCCAGCAGTAATCCGGGACAAACCTACGAGCAGTACTTC. It yields the protein CASSNPGQTYEQYF. Drawing the rest from reference TRBV28 and TRBJ2-7, the complete variable domain is DVKVTQSSRYLVKRTGEKVFLECVQDMDHENMFWYRQDPGLGLRLIYFSYDVKMKEKGDIPEGYSVSREKKERFSLILESASTNQTSMYLCASSNPGQTYEQYFGPGTRLTVT.

The J gene is TRBJ2-1, the V gene TRBV10-1, with TRBD1 matching over 8 bases. V dropped 2 bases and J dropped 9; count of bases not matched to a gene: 9. CDR1 is WNHNN, CDR2 SYGVQD, per germline (reference sequence). The CDR3 has 15 residues. CDR3 DNA: TGCGCCAGCAGTGAGCCAGGGACAGGCCAGGGTGAGCAGTTCTTC. This translates into CASSEPGTGQGEQFF.

The chain uses TRBV7-2 and TRBJ2-5; D gene ambiguous. The V end lost 2 bases, the J end lost 5 bases, and 12 bases lay between the germline ends. The germline CDR1 and CDR2 sequences are SGHTA and FQGNSA. This CDR3 comprises 14 residues. Written as DNA, the CDR3 is TGTGCCAGCAGCTTATCAGGATTTGGCGAGACCCAGTACTTC. Protein sequence: CASSLSGFGETQYF.

The chain has TRBV4-2 and TRBJ2-3, with D perhaps being TRBD1 or TRBD2 (5 bases each). The V gene's germline CDR1 is LGHNA and CDR2 YNFKEQ. The CDR3 runs 16 residues. Trimming removed 4 bases from V and 2 bases from J, with 16 bases in between. DNA of the CDR3: TGTGCCAGCAGCCCCAGACGGGGCTTTGACACAGATACGCAGTATTTT. Its protein product is CASSPRRGFDTDTQYF.

This clone was found a few times. V is TRBV5-1 and J is TRBJ2-1; 11 bases fit TRBD2. Trimming removed 6 bases from V and 4 bases from J; junction bases left unmatched: 6. The CDR3 totals 15 residues. Germline assignment: CDR1 SGHRS and CDR2 YFSETQ. This chain's CDR3 is CASILSSGGYNEQFF. For the CDR3, the DNA is TGCGCCAGCATCCTCTCTAGCGGGGGGTACAATGAGCAGTTCTTC.

The chain links TRBV18 to TRBJ2-7; 8 positions match TRBD1. This CDR3 has 14 residues. The ends lost 4 bases at V and 3 bases at J; junction bases unmatched: 5. Germline CDR1 is KGHSH and CDR2 is LQKENI. CDR3 residues: CASSLPGQDYEQYF. The CDR3 DNA reads TGTGCCAGCTCACTCCCGGGACAGGACTACGAGCAGTACTTC.

This clone is a singleton in its sample. One end of the junction fails to match germline, which may point to a read error. The V gene is TRBV13, the J gene TRBJ2-1, with 12 nucleotides matching TRBD2. In germline, CDR1 is PRHDT, CDR2 FYEKMQ (reference sequence). The CDR3 has 16 amino acids. The CDR3 loop reads CASSLGLAGLYNEQFF. The CDR3 DNA sequence: TGTGCCAGCAGCCTAGGACTAGCGGGGTTATACAATGAGCAGTTCTTC.

The V call is TRBV19, the J call TRBJ2-5, with 9 bases aligning to TRBD1. The CDR3 extends over 15 amino acids. V was clipped by 10 bases and J by 5 bases; unmatched bases: 14. Germline CDR1 LNHDA, CDR2 SQIVND (reference sequence). In DNA form, the CDR3 reads TGTGCCACTCAGCGGGACAGGGCCTTCGCGGAGACCCAGTACTTC. Translation: CATQRDRAFAETQYF. Looking up the rest from reference TRBV19 and TRBJ2-5 gives the full variable domain: DGGITQSPKYLFRKEGQNVTLSCEQNLNHDAMYWYRQDPGQGLRLIYYSQIVNDFQKGDIAEGYSVSREKKESFPLTVTSAQKNPTAFYLCATQRDRAFAETQYFGPGTRLLVL.

On this clone itself: Other DNA variants within this sample encode the same CDR3. The genes are TRBV5-1 and TRBJ1-1; D is unclear. The V and J ends lost 2 bases and 1 base respectively, with 9 bases between them. The CDR3 runs 14 residues. Per germline, CDR1 SGHRS and CDR2 YFSETQ. This CDR3 is CASSLSSGNTEAFF. CDR3 DNA sequence: TGCGCCAGCAGCTTAAGTTCGGGGAACACTGAAGCTTTCTTT.

This sequence joins TRBV7-9 and TRBJ1-2; the match to TRBD1 covers 8 bases. The CDR3 has 13 amino acids. The germline V gene encodes CDR1 SEHNR and CDR2 FQNEAQ (reference sequence). V lost 5 bases and J lost 9; bases outside the gene matches: 8. The CDR3 region is CASSPRQGLSYTF. For the CDR3, the DNA is TGTGCCAGCAGCCCCAGACAGGGGTTGAGCTACACCTTC.